This T cell receptor (beta chain) was recovered during a study of T cell repertoires in cytomegalovirus infection. Study as a whole: Peptides in the study included HLA-C-restricted and HLA-B-restricted CMV epitopes. Indicated by public TCR beta signatures were CMV infection and matching HLA type.

Ten or more counts support this clonotype. Antigen unknown. TCRdb called the reads again in MiXCR, with one record for every CDR3 protein. The table has about 480,000 distinct CDR3 sequences, around a third seen once; the top ten hold roughly 15%. After removal of 5 bases from V and 1 base from J, the junction contained 6 bases not matched to a gene. This CDR3 has 15 amino acids. Germline V gives CDR1 SGHTA, CDR2 FQGNSA. Sequenced material: cultured PBMCs, taken from culture after CMV antigen stimulation. The sequence came from a human donor in good health (CMV status not recorded). Some clones in this sample may be carry-over from other donors' samples. The chain carries TRBV7-2 and TRBJ2-7; 9 bases align to TRBD2. The CDR3 sequence: CASSLGLAASYEQYV. The CDR3 coding sequence is TGTGCCAGCAGCCTGGGACTAGCAGCATCCTACGAGCAGTACGTC.